The following is a T cell receptor beta chain sequence with its context. Other DNA sequences of this sample code for an identical CDR3. The age range of participants was 18 to 89 years, with residence in more than 20 US areas. Using immunoSEQ multiplex PCR, the repertoire was profiled, and TCRdb retains in-frame clones only, with some absent. The sample lists about 280,000 clones, approximately 90% occurring once. This entry is derived from a study of blood T cell repertoires in COVID-19. About the research overall: T cells, B-cell-depleted T cells, or PBMCs provided the cDNA or gDNA that served as material.

The receptor was derived from a woman in her sixties or seventies in a cohort exposed to, infected with or recovered from COVID-19 (not recorded which). Sequenced material: PBMCs or T cells enriched from blood (not recorded which).

DNA of the CDR3: TGTGCCAGCTCACCAGGGCTCTTATACGAGCAGTACTTC. It encodes CASSPGLLYEQYF. This sequence joins TRBV18 and TRBJ2-7; D is uncertain. Trimming shortened V by 2 bases and J by 4 bases, and 9 bases separated the two germline ends. CDR1 is KGHSH, CDR2 LQKENI, per germline. CDR3 length: 13 amino acids.